Here is one T cell receptor (beta chain) with its context. This clonotype has more than one count but fewer than ten. Its antigen specificity is not known. Base qualities are not at hand, and no much larger clone is one base apart. The method behind the library was PCR. Instrument on record: Illumina HiSeq 2500. To normalize quantification of the TCRbeta repertoire, the TCR libraries were built with molecular barcoding that relied on unique molecular identifiers. Through fastp at Q25 and MiXCR, TCRdb rebuilt clones from the public reads, retaining in-frame beta chains. A single entry per CDR3 protein holds the most common genes and DNA from its merged rows. This sample is represented by 97,000 or so distinct CDR3 sequences; around 7% of them were singletons. Of the sample, 16% falls within the top ten clones. The treatment or condition label for this specimen denotes: allogeneic hematopoietic cell transplantation with graft depleted of TCRalphabeta T cells and CD19 B cells. Transplant recipients were children who received TCRalphabeta/CD19-depleted allogeneic hematopoietic cell grafts.

The sample is drawn from a study of T-cell reconstitution after alpha-beta-depleted transplantation in children (TCRdb year 2016). Study-wide context: Using TCR repertoire profiling, the study followed T-cell immune reconstitution in a quantitative way in children after TCRalphabeta/CD19-depleted allogeneic hematopoietic cell transplantation. Overall study outcomes, separate from this receptor: Over subsequent months, a decline in hyperexpanded clone frequencies was noted, and after one year, T-cell counts and TCRbeta diversity were mostly ascribed to newly produced T cells. In some patients, the high TCRbeta diversity seen at day 60 was put down to recipient T cells and intrathymic progenitors that had survived conditioning. About two months after transplant, the apparently early recovery of alphabetaT-cell counts reportedly depended on just several hundred clones that had expanded rapidly and came from non-depleted graft cells.

The TCR sequence derives from a boy aged 2-15 years with acute lymphoblastic leukemia, due to receive a stem cell transplant. Sequencing used PBMCs, obtained before TCRalphabeta/CD19-depleted stem cell transplant.

CDR3 sequence: CASSSTGLPSGNTIYF. The nucleotide sequence reads as follows: TGTGCCAGCAGCTCGACCGGGCTCCCCTCTGGAAACACCATATATTTT. Recombination connected TRBV13 to TRBJ1-3, with the D gene call left open. V gives up 4 bases and J gives up 0 bases, and the segment between their germline ends measures 13 bases. As encoded in the germline V gene (reference sequence), CDR1 is PRHDT while CDR2 is FYEKMQ. The CDR3, from cysteine to phenylalanine, totals 16 residues. Kept here is only the CDR3 DNA, which spans 48 bases and is read in frame from base 1.